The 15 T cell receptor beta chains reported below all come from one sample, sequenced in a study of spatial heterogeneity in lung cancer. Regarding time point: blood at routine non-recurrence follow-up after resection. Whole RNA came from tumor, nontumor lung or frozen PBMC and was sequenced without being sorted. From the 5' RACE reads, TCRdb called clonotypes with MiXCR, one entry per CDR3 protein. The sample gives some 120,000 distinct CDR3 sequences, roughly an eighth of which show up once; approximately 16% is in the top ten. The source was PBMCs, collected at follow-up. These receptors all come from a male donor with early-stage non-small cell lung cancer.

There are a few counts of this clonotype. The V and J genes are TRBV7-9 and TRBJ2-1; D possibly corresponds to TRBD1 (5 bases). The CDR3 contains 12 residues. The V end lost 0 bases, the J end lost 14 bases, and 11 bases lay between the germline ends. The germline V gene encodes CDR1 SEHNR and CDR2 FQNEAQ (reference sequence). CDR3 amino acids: CASSLAMGPEFF. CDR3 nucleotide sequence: TGTGCCAGCAGCTTAGCGATGGGGCCAGAGTTCTTC.

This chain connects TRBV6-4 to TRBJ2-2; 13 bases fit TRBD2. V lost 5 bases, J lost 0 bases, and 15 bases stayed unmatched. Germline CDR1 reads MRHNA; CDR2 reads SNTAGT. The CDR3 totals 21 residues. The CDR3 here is CASSPRNPGTSGVSNTGELFF. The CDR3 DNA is TGTGCCAGCAGTCCACGAAACCCCGGGACTAGCGGGGTTTCGAACACCGGGGAGCTGTTTTTT.

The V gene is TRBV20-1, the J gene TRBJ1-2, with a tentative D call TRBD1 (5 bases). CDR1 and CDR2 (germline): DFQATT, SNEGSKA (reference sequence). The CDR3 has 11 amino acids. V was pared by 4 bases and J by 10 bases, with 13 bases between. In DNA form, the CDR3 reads TGCAGTGCTATTCATCAGGGAGACTACACCTTC. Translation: CSAIHQGDYTF.

The CDR3 coding sequence is TGCAGTGCTAGCCGTAGCTTCGCGAACACCGGGGAGCTGTTTTTT. It yields the protein CSASRSFANTGELFF. The V and J genes are TRBV20-1 and TRBJ2-2; D ambiguous. The CDR3 loop spans 15 amino acids. Trimming took 3 bases from V and 0 from J, leaving 11 bases between them. CDR1 DFQATT and CDR2 SNEGSKA come from the germline V gene (reference sequence).

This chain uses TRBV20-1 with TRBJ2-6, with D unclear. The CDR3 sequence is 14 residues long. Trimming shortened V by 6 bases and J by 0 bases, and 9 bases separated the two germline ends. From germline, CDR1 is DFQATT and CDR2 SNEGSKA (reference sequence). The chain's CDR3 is CSASRNSGANVLTF. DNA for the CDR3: TGCAGTGCAAGCAGGAACTCTGGGGCCAACGTCCTGACTTTC.

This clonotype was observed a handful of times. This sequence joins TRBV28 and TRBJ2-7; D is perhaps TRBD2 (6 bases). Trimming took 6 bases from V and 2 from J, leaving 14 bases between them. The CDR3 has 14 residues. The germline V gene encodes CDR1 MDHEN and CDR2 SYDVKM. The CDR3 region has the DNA TGTGCCAGCAGCCTGGACGGACTAACCTACGAGCAGTACTTC. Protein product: CASSLDGLTYEQYF.

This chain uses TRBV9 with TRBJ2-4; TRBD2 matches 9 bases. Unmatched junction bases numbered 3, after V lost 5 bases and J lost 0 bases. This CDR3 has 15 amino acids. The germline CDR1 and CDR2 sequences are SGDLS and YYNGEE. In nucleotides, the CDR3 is TGTGCCAGCAGAGCAGCGGGGGGAGCCAAAAACATTCAGTACTTC. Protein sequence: CASRAAGGAKNIQYF.

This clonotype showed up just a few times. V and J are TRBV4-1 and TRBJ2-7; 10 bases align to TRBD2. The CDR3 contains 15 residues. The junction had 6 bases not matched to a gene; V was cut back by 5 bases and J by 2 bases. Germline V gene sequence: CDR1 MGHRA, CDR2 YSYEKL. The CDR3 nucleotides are TGCGCCAGCAGCAAGGACCTAGCGGGAGCCTACGAGCAGTACTTC. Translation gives CASSKDLAGAYEQYF.

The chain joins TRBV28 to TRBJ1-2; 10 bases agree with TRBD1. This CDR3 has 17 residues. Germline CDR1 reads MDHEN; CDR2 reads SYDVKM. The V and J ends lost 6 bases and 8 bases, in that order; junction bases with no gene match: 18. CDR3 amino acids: CASSPTTGQGSREGYTF. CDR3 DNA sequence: TGTGCCAGCAGCCCAACTACGGGACAGGGGAGCCGAGAAGGCTACACCTTC.

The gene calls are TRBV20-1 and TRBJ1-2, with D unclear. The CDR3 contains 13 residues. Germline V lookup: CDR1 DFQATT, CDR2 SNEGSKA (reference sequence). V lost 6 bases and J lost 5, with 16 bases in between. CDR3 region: CSAPDQPSYGYTF. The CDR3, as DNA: TGCAGTGCCCCGGACCAGCCTTCGTATGGCTACACCTTC.

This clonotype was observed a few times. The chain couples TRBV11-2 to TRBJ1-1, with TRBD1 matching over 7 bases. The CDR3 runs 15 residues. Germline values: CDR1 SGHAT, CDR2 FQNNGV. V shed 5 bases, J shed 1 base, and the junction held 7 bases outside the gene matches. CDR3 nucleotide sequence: TGTGCCAGCAGCCCCAGACAGGGTCGGAACACTGAAGCTTTCTTT. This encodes CASSPRQGRNTEAFF. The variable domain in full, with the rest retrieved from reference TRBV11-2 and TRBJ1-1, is EAGVAQSPRYKIIEKRQSVAFWCNPISGHATLYWYQQILGQGPKLLIQFQNNGVVDDSQLPKDRFSAERLKGVDSTLKIQPAKLEDSAVYLCASSPRQGRNTEAFFGQGTRLTVV.

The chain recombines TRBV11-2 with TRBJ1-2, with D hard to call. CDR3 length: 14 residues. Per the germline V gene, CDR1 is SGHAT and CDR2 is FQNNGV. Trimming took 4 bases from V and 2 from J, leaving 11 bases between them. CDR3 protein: CASSSPSLNYGYTF. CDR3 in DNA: TGTGCCAGCAGCTCTCCGTCGTTGAACTATGGCTACACCTTC.

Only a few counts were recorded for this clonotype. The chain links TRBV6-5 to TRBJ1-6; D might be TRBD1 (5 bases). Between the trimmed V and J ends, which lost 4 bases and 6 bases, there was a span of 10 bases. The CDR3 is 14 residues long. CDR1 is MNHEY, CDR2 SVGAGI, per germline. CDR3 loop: CASSFPGTNSPLHF. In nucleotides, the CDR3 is TGTGCCAGCAGTTTTCCAGGGACTAATTCACCCCTCCACTTT.

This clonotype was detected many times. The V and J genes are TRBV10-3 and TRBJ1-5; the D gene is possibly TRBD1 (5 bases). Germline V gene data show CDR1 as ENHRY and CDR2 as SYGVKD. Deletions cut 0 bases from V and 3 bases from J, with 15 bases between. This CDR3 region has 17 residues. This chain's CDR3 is CAISESARSTDNQPQHF. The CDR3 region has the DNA TGTGCCATCAGTGAGTCGGCGAGGTCGACAGACAATCAGCCCCAGCATTTT.

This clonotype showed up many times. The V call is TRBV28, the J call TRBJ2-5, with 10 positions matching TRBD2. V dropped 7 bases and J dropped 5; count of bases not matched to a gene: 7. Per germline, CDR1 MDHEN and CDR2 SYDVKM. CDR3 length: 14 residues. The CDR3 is CASKQSGGDETQYF. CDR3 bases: TGTGCCAGCAAACAAAGCGGGGGGGATGAGACCCAGTACTTC.